The sequence of this T cell receptor beta chain was determined in a study of blood T cell repertoires in COVID-19. Overall study context: COVID-19 samples from acute and convalescent phases originated in the United States, Italy and Spain.

In the original workflow: Reference gene primers were amplified, and this amplification served to estimate nucleated cell counts. Profiled with immunoSEQ multiplex PCR; TCRdb holds only in-frame clones, not every one. The V and J calls and clone size are taken from that table; D and trimming were inferred from the DNA. The table has some 190,000 clones, 70% to 85% seen once. Patients in Seattle were enrolled during active infection, then followed longitudinally. Between the trimmed V and J ends, which lost 3 bases and 2 bases, there was a span of 16 bases. Germline lookup yields CDR1 LNHDA and CDR2 SQIVND (reference sequence). This CDR3 contains 16 residues.

The chain recombines TRBV19 with TRBJ1-2; D is possibly TRBD1 (5 bases). The receptor comes from an elderly man with COVID-19, enrolled during active disease. The sequenced sample consisted of peripheral blood. The CDR3 here is CASSIGLAGINYGYTF. DNA for the CDR3: TGTGCCAGTAGTATTGGTCTGGCAGGGATAAACTATGGCTACACCTTC.